The 21 T cell receptor beta chains below were found in one sample sequenced in a study of blood T cell repertoires in COVID-19. Produced via immunoSEQ multiplex PCR; TCRdb's table is partial and in-frame only. The sample has approximately 220,000 clones, 90% seen once. Input material: PBMCs or T cells enriched from blood (not recorded which). These receptor sequences come from a man aged 30 to 39 who had been exposed to COVID-19.

The chain is built from TRBV20-1 and TRBJ1-6, with D perhaps matching TRBD1 (5 bases). Trimming took 3 bases from V and 4 from J, leaving 10 bases between them. The CDR3 extends over 14 amino acids. The germline CDR1 and CDR2 sequences are DFQATT and SNEGSKA (reference sequence). CDR3 coding DNA: TGCAGTGCTAGTAGGGGCGGATATAATTCACCCCTCCACTTT. This encodes CSASRGGYNSPLHF.

The gene calls are TRBV27 and TRBJ2-7; 10 bases fit TRBD2. The CDR3 is 14 amino acids. Germline-derived CDR1 and CDR2 are MNHEY and SMNVEV (reference sequence). J gave up 6 bases and V 6 bases, and 8 bases lay outside the gene matches. CDR3 amino acids: CASSRPAGGREQYF. CDR3 sequence (DNA): TGTGCCAGCAGCCGCCCAGCGGGGGGGCGCGAGCAGTACTTC.

The CDR3 reads CASSPVRVIRDTEAFF. The CDR3 nucleotides read TGTGCCAGCAGCCCGGTCAGGGTAATAAGGGACACTGAAGCTTTCTTT. The chain employs TRBV7-9 and TRBJ1-1, with a possible D match to TRBD1 (5 bases). Germline V CDR1 and CDR2: SEHNR, FQNEAQ (reference sequence). The CDR3 is 16 residues long. Trimming cost V 5 bases and J 3 bases, with 19 bases left between them. The variable domain in full, completed from reference TRBV7-9 and TRBJ1-1, reads DTGVSQNPRHKITKRGQNVTFRCDPISEHNRLYWYRQTLGQGPEFLTYFQNEAQLEKSRLLSDRFSAERPKGSFSTLEIQRTEQGDSAMYLCASSPVRVIRDTEAFFGQGTRLTVV.

This rearrangement joins TRBV7-9 to TRBJ1-4, with 12 positions matching TRBD1. CDR1 and CDR2 from the germline V gene are SEHNR and FQNEAQ (reference sequence). With V trimmed by 5 bases and J by 0 bases, 10 bases remained unmatched. The CDR3 extends over 19 amino acids. CDR3 amino acids: CASSNSGTGGIATNEKLFF. CDR3 nucleotides: TGTGCCAGCAGCAACTCCGGGACAGGGGGCATTGCAACTAATGAAAAACTGTTTTTT.

This chain links TRBV4-2 with TRBJ1-2, with D maybe TRBD1 (5 bases). Trimming removed 3 bases from V and 0 bases from J, with 14 bases in between. From germline, CDR1 is LGHNA and CDR2 YNFKEQ. This CDR3 has 16 amino acids. The CDR3 loop reads CASSHATGTTNYGYTF. In DNA, the CDR3 is TGTGCCAGCAGCCACGCCACAGGTACTACTAACTATGGCTACACCTTC.

This clone was counted a single time. The chain employs TRBV6-5 and TRBJ2-1; D is undetermined. Germline loops: CDR1 MNHEY, CDR2 SVGAGI. The CDR3 totals 13 residues. Deletions cut 4 bases from V and 4 bases from J, with 8 bases between. For the CDR3, the DNA is TGTGCCAGCAGTTTCTCGCGGTACAATGAGCAGTTCTTC. Amino acids: CASSFSRYNEQFF.

This chain joins TRBV9 and TRBJ1-1; TRBD1 matches 10 bases. The CDR3 has 15 amino acids. Trimming at V came to 3 bases and at J to 7 bases, leaving 9 bases not matched to a gene. CDR1 SGDLS and CDR2 YYNGEE come from the germline V gene. The CDR3 coding sequence is TGTGCCAGCAGCGCACGAGACAGGGGGCTTGGTGAAGCTTTCTTT. Translation: CASSARDRGLGEAFF.

The chain is built from TRBV27 and TRBJ2-3, with TRBD2 matching over 9 bases. With V trimmed by 6 bases and J by 0 bases, 22 bases remained unmatched. CDR1 is MNHEY, CDR2 SMNVEV, per germline (reference sequence). The CDR3 is 21 residues long. DNA of the CDR3: TGTGCCAGCAGCCCGAGGGGGCACAGGTTGGCGGGGGGGCCTAGCACAGATACGCAGTATTTT. It translates to CASSPRGHRLAGGPSTDTQYF.

The rearrangement uses TRBV6-5 and TRBJ2-7; perhaps TRBD1 as D (6 bases). CDR1 and CDR2 (germline): MNHEY, SVGAGI. With 2 bases removed from V and 6 bases from J, the gap between germline ends came to 11 bases. This CDR3 is 13 amino acids long. The CDR3 nucleotides read TGTGCCAGCAGTTACAGAACAGGGACCGAGCAGTACTTC. Translating gives CASSYRTGTEQYF.

V usage is TRBV5-1 and J usage is TRBJ2-1; D call uncertain. Trimming stripped 4 bases from V and 4 bases from J, with 18 bases between. In germline, CDR1 is SGHRS, CDR2 YFSETQ. CDR3 size: 16 residues. CDR3 nucleotides: TGCGCCAGCAGCCCCGAGCCGGTACAGTCTTACAATGAGCAGTTCTTC. This translates into CASSPEPVQSYNEQFF. The full variable domain, its missing parts supplied by reference TRBV5-1 and TRBJ2-1, is KAGVTQTPRYLIKTRGQQVTLSCSPISGHRSVSWYQQTPGQGLQFLFEYFSETQRNKGNFPGRFSGRQFSNSRSEMNVSTLELGDSALYLCASSPEPVQSYNEQFFGPGTRLTVL.

CDR3 sequence (DNA): TGTGCCAGCAGCCCCGGGAGCGCCAACGTCCTGACTTTC. Amino acid sequence: CASSPGSANVLTF. The chain links TRBV7-9 to TRBJ2-6; possible D gene TRBD2, 6 bases. V dropped 5 bases and J dropped 7 bases, with 9 bases sitting between them. The CDR3 spans 13 residues. Germline V gives CDR1 SEHNR, CDR2 FQNEAQ (reference sequence). Drawing the rest from reference TRBV7-9 and TRBJ2-6, the complete variable domain is DTGVSQNPRHKITKRGQNVTFRCDPISEHNRLYWYRQTLGQGPEFLTYFQNEAQLEKSRLLSDRFSAERPKGSFSTLEIQRTEQGDSAMYLCASSPGSANVLTFGAGSRLTVL.

The rearrangement uses TRBV15 and TRBJ1-2; D is unresolved. This CDR3 is 15 amino acids long. Germline V gene data show CDR1 as LNHNV and CDR2 as YYDKDF (reference sequence). V lost 0 bases to trimming and J lost 2 bases, with 10 bases between them. As DNA, the CDR3 is TGTGCCACCAGCAGAGATTCTAGCCGGAACTATGGCTACACCTTC. Protein product: CATSRDSSRNYGYTF.

This rearrangement joins TRBV6-4 to TRBJ1-3, with TRBD1 matching over 7 bases. Trimming at V came to 3 bases and at J to 9 bases, leaving 20 bases not matched to a gene. Germline V gives CDR1 MRHNA, CDR2 SNTAGT. This CDR3 contains 18 residues. The CDR3, as DNA: TGTGCCAGCAGTGAGCCCCCCCCGAGTGGACAGGAAAAAAGCACCATATATTTT. Residues: CASSEPPPSGQEKSTIYF.

The V gene is TRBV7-9, the J gene TRBJ1-1; 9 bases fit TRBD1. The germline V gene has CDR1 SEHNR and CDR2 FQNEAQ (reference sequence). The V gene end was trimmed by 5 bases and the J gene end by 5 bases; junction bases not matched to a gene: 6. The CDR3 consists of 14 residues. Here the CDR3 DNA reads TGTGCCAGCAGCCGGATACAGGGGGCGACTGAAGCTTTCTTT. As protein: CASSRIQGATEAFF.

The CDR3 nucleotides read TGTGCCAGCAGCTTAGTTAGCGTTAGAGATACGCAGTATTTT. The encoded protein is CASSLVSVRDTQYF. This rearrangement joins TRBV7-2 to TRBJ2-3; maybe TRBD2 (5 bases). The V gene's germline CDR1 is SGHTA and CDR2 FQGNSA. The CDR3 runs 14 residues. V shed 1 base and J shed 5 bases, with 10 bases lying between them.

As DNA, the CDR3 is TGTGCCAGCAGCAGTAACTTAGGACGGAGGAGCTCCTATAATTCACCCCTCCACTTT. Protein sequence: CASSSNLGRRSSYNSPLHF. The chain employs TRBV7-6 and TRBJ1-6; D remains ambiguous. Trimming stripped 5 bases from V and 0 bases from J, with 20 bases between. The CDR3 runs 19 residues. Germline V gene data show CDR1 as SGHVS and CDR2 as FNYEAQ.

The sample holds one count of this clone. DNA for the CDR3: TGCGCCAGCAGCTTCAGGGGGAACTATGGCTACACCTTC. Amino acid sequence: CASSFRGNYGYTF. The chain uses TRBV5-1 and TRBJ1-2, with 7 bases identical to TRBD1. V was pared by 2 bases and J by 2 bases, with 0 bases of the junction left unmatched. Per germline, CDR1 SGHRS and CDR2 YFSETQ. The CDR3 extends over 13 amino acids.

This clone was detected only a few times. The chain is built from TRBV4-2 and TRBJ2-7; D is uncertain. Trimming removed 3 bases at V and 0 bases at J, with 15 bases between. CDR1 is LGHNA, CDR2 YNFKEQ, per germline. The CDR3 contains 16 residues. The CDR3 nucleotides are TGTGCCAGCAGCCACGACGGCAGCGCTCCCTCCTACGAGCAGTACTTC. Its translation is CASSHDGSAPSYEQYF.

This chain uses TRBV18 with TRBJ1-2, with 7 bases fitting TRBD1. In germline, CDR1 is KGHSH, CDR2 LQKENI. The CDR3 is 13 amino acids. V was clipped by 3 bases and J by 5 bases; unmatched bases: 3. CDR3 DNA sequence: TGTGCCAGCTCACCCGGACAGGTGTATGGCTACACCTTC. Its translation: CASSPGQVYGYTF.

J is TRBJ2-5 and V is TRBV19, with no clear D. The CDR3 runs to 11 residues. Trimming cost V 8 bases and J 2 bases, with 6 bases left between them. Germline values: CDR1 LNHDA, CDR2 SQIVND (reference sequence). The CDR3 here is CASRGQETQYF. CDR3 nucleotides: TGTGCCAGTCGAGGACAAGAGACCCAGTACTTC.

The chain has TRBV7-2 and TRBJ2-3; 7 bases map to TRBD2. With V trimmed by 6 bases and J by 6 bases, 6 bases remained unmatched. Germline-derived CDR1 and CDR2 are SGHTA and FQGNSA. The CDR3 covers 13 residues. CDR3 region: CASRDNGRDTQYF. The CDR3 DNA reads TGTGCCAGCAGAGACAACGGGAGGGATACGCAGTATTTT.